A single sample gave rise to the 7 T cell receptor beta chains below, sequenced in a study of blood T cell repertoires in COVID-19. TCRdb keeps only in-frame clones here, not all; method: immunoSEQ multiplex PCR. The sample holds fewer than 150,000 clones, approximately 80% seen once. The sequenced sample consisted of peripheral blood. Every receptor here comes from a woman of 80 years or more in a cohort sampled during active or convalescent COVID-19.

This chain uses TRBV15 with TRBJ1-2; D may be TRBD1 (5 bases). The CDR3 consists of 16 residues. The V gene lost 4 bases and the J gene lost 7 bases, with 22 bases spanning the gap. In germline, CDR1 is LNHNV, CDR2 YYDKDF (reference sequence). The CDR3: CATSKEGTTGLSGYTF. The CDR3 DNA is TGTGCCACCAGCAAAGAGGGGACTACGGGCCTTAGTGGCTACACCTTC.

The chain has TRBV6-6 and TRBJ1-1; D may be TRBD1 (6 bases). Germline V gene lookup returns CDR1 MNHNY and CDR2 SVGAGI (reference sequence). V was cut by 0 bases and J by 11 bases, with 19 bases left in between. The CDR3 sequence is 15 residues long. In nucleotides, the CDR3 is TGTGCCAGCAGTTACTCGTCTCAGGCCGACAGGTACGCTTTCTTT. This codes for CASSYSSQADRYAFF.

CDR3 DNA sequence: TGTGCCAGCAGTGCACGCGGGGACGCTACGCAGTATTTT. It specifies CASSARGDATQYF. V gene TRBV2 combines with J gene TRBJ2-3; D is possibly TRBD2 (6 bases). The CDR3 is 13 residues long. The V gene's germline CDR1 is SNHLY and CDR2 FYNNEI. The V end was cut by 4 bases, the J end by 8 bases, with 13 bases between.

The V call is TRBV9, the J call TRBJ2-2; 10 bases are shared with TRBD2. Losses at the gene ends were 3 bases for V and 8 bases for J; bases not matched to a gene: 13. Per germline, CDR1 SGDLS and CDR2 YYNGEE. This CDR3 is built from 17 residues. CDR3 amino acids: CASSGDSLAGLVGELFF. CDR3 nucleotides: TGTGCCAGCAGCGGGGATTCACTAGCGGGGTTGGTGGGGGAGCTGTTTTTT.

This clone was counted between two and nine times. The V and J genes are TRBV15 and TRBJ1-1; no reliable D call. CDR1 is LNHNV, CDR2 YYDKDF, per germline (reference sequence). Trimming stripped 0 bases from V and 4 bases from J, with 12 bases between. This CDR3 comprises 15 residues. The CDR3 loop is CATSRDRGSVTEAFF. CDR3 sequence (DNA): TGTGCCACCAGCAGAGACAGAGGGTCGGTCACTGAAGCTTTCTTT.

The chain uses TRBV7-9 and TRBJ1-1; 7 nucleotides line up with TRBD1. This CDR3 comprises 13 residues. Trimming took 6 bases from V and 4 from J; bases not matched to a gene: 5. Per the germline V gene, CDR1 is SEHNR and CDR2 is FQNEAQ (reference sequence). As DNA, the CDR3 is TGTGCCAGCAGTTCAGGGGGGAGCACTGAAGCTTTCTTT. Amino acid sequence: CASSSGGSTEAFF. Full variable domain (missing parts from reference TRBV7-9 and TRBJ1-1): DTGVSQNPRHKITKRGQNVTFRCDPISEHNRLYWYRQTLGQGPEFLTYFQNEAQLEKSRLLSDRFSAERPKGSFSTLEIQRTEQGDSAMYLCASSSGGSTEAFFGQGTRLTVV.

This chain connects TRBV4-3 to TRBJ1-3; 7 bases align to TRBD1. Germline V gene data show CDR1 as LGHNA and CDR2 as YSLEER. The CDR3 length is 16 residues. After removal of 4 bases from V and 0 bases from J, the junction contained 6 bases not matched to a gene. The CDR3 DNA reads TGCGCCAGCAGCCCACAAACAGGGGCCTCTGGAAACACCATATATTTT. Protein: CASSPQTGASGNTIYF.